Following are 32 T cell receptor beta chains from one sample sequenced in a study of post-analysis software for immune sequencing data. The TCR beta cDNA libraries contained unique molecular identifiers. TCRdb itself ran the PCR reads through MiXCR, one entry per CDR3 protein. The sample holds around 150,000 distinct CDR3 sequences, roughly 40% seen once. The sequencing here drew on blood, taken after autologous hematopoietic stem cell transplantation. These receptor sequences come from a girl aged 10 to 17 with multiple sclerosis.

The chain recombines TRBV7-2 with TRBJ1-1; D is perhaps TRBD1 (6 bases). V was pared by 1 base and J by 1 base, with 13 bases between. Germline CDR1 reads SGHTA; CDR2 reads FQGNSA. This CDR3 has 16 residues. CDR3 sequence (DNA): TGTGCCAGCAGCTTAGAACGGGGAGGGGGGAACACTGAAGCTTTCTTT. It translates to CASSLERGGGNTEAFF.

This clonotype turned up a few times. This chain joins TRBV5-1 and TRBJ1-1, with 8 bases identical to TRBD1. The V segment lost 4 bases and the J segment 5 bases; nucleotides outside the gene matches: 4. This CDR3 region has 13 residues. The germline V gene has CDR1 SGHRS and CDR2 YFSETQ. The DNA of the CDR3 is TGCGCCAGCAGCCGTACAGGGGGAACTGAAGCTTTCTTT. It yields the protein CASSRTGGTEAFF.

The genes are TRBV4-3 and TRBJ2-1; D gene ambiguous. This CDR3 region has 16 residues. Looked up from germline, CDR1 is LGHNA and CDR2 is YSLEER. Between the trimmed V and J ends, which lost 4 bases and 0 bases, there was a span of 13 bases. The CDR3 reads CASSLSQESSYNEQFF. The CDR3 nucleotides read TGCGCCAGCAGCCTCTCCCAAGAGAGCTCCTACAATGAGCAGTTCTTC.

This sequence joins TRBV7-9 and TRBJ2-1, with 13 bases fitting TRBD2. The germline CDR1 and CDR2 sequences are SEHNR and FQNEAQ (reference sequence). The CDR3 is made up of 16 amino acids. V lost 6 bases, J lost 9 bases, and 11 bases stayed unmatched. CDR3 in DNA: TGTGCCAGCAGGGAACGGGGACTAGCGGGGTCATCTGAGCAGTTCTTC. This translates into CASRERGLAGSSEQFF. The whole variable domain, remainder taken from reference TRBV7-9 and TRBJ2-1, is DTGVSQNPRHKITKRGQNVTFRCDPISEHNRLYWYRQTLGQGPEFLTYFQNEAQLEKSRLLSDRFSAERPKGSFSTLEIQRTEQGDSAMYLCASRERGLAGSSEQFFGPGTRLTVL.

The J gene is TRBJ2-1, the V gene TRBV7-6; D is perhaps TRBD1 or TRBD2 (5 bases each). Trimming shortened V by 1 base and J by 14 bases, and 15 bases separated the two germline ends. Per germline, CDR1 SGHVS and CDR2 FNYEAQ. The CDR3 extends over 13 amino acids. CDR3 coding DNA: TGTGCCAGCAGCTTAGTTCTTGGGGGAGTTGAGTTCTTC. It yields the protein CASSLVLGGVEFF.

The chain employs TRBV2 and TRBJ2-7; 11 positions match TRBD2. The germline CDR1 and CDR2 sequences are SNHLY and FYNNEI. Trimming removed 6 bases from V and 2 bases from J; junction bases left unmatched: 6. This CDR3 is 15 amino acids long. The CDR3 is CASRIGTSGTYEQYF. The CDR3 DNA reads as TGTGCCAGCAGAATTGGGACTAGCGGTACCTACGAGCAGTACTTC.

CDR3 amino acids: CASSAPGRGPYGYTF. CDR3 coding DNA: TGTGCCAGCAGCGCACCAGGTCGGGGTCCCTATGGCTACACCTTC. The chain links TRBV5-6 to TRBJ1-2; no clear D gene. This CDR3 has 15 residues. Germline values: CDR1 SGHDT, CDR2 YYEEEE. Trimming shortened V by 4 bases and J by 4 bases, and 17 bases separated the two germline ends. Based on the CDR3 plus reference TRBV5-6 and TRBJ1-2, the full variable domain is DAGVTQSPTHLIKTRGQQVTLRCSPKSGHDTVSWYQQALGQGPQFIFQYYEEEERQRGNFPDRFSGHQFPNYSSELNVNALLLGDSALYLCASSAPGRGPYGYTFGSGTRLTVV.

This clonotype was found a few times. CDR3 coding DNA: TGTGCCAGCAGTCCCCGGGTGAGGGAAGGCTACGAGCAGTACTTC. Translation: CASSPRVREGYEQYF. The rearrangement joins TRBV28 to TRBJ2-7; the D gene is possibly TRBD2 (5 bases). The CDR3 extends over 15 amino acids. Between the trimmed V and J ends, which lost 5 bases and 3 bases, there was a span of 17 bases. CDR1 is MDHEN, CDR2 SYDVKM, per germline.

Only a few counts were recorded for this clonotype. This chain uses TRBV20-1 with TRBJ2-7; tentatively, D is TRBD2 (7 bases). CDR3 length: 13 amino acids. Germline V CDR1 and CDR2: DFQATT, SNEGSKA (reference sequence). V was trimmed by 8 bases and J by 5 bases, leaving 19 bases between them. The CDR3, as DNA: TGCAGTCTAGAGGGGGGAGGGCTAAACGAGCAGTACTTC. Amino acids: CSLEGGGLNEQYF.

The V call is TRBV6-2 or TRBV6-3, the J call TRBJ2-3, with a possible D match to TRBD1 (5 bases). CDR1 is MNHEY, CDR2 SVGEGT, per germline. The length of the CDR3 is 12 residues. V shed 5 bases and J shed 7 bases, with 10 bases lying between them. CDR3 bases: TGTGCCAGCAGTCAACAGGCCTATACGCAGTATTTT. As protein: CASSQQAYTQYF.

The V and J genes are TRBV9 and TRBJ2-3; D may be TRBD2 (6 bases). This CDR3 region has 16 residues. Germline-derived CDR1 and CDR2 are SGDLS and YYNGEE. V lost 0 bases and J lost 4, with 15 bases in between. CDR3: CASSVEGGVGSDTQYF. The CDR3 nucleotides read TGTGCCAGCAGCGTAGAAGGAGGGGTCGGCTCAGATACGCAGTATTTT.

The V and J genes are TRBV7-7 and TRBJ2-5; D ambiguous. The germline CDR1 and CDR2 sequences are SSHAT and FNYEAQ (reference sequence). The germline V and J ends were trimmed by 10 bases and 8 bases, with 5 bases remaining between them. The CDR3 contains 8 residues. As DNA, the CDR3 is TGTGCCATAAGAACCCAGTACTTC. This gives the protein CAIRTQYF. Looking up the rest from reference TRBV7-7 and TRBJ2-5 gives the full variable domain: GAGVSQSPRYKVTKRGQDVTLRCDPISSHATLYWYQQALGQGPEFLTYFNYEAQPDKSGLPSDRFSAERPEGSISTLTIQRTEQRDSAMYRCAIRTQYFGPGTRLLVL.

As concerns this clonotype: One end of the junction fails to match germline, which may point to a read error. The V gene is TRBV27, the J gene TRBJ2-7, with 7 bases fitting TRBD2. The length of the CDR3 is 14 residues. CDR1 and CDR2 (germline): MNHEY, SMNVEV (reference sequence). CDR3 sequence: CGSSLSGRGREQYF. The CDR3 bases are TGTGGCAGCAGTTTATCGGGGAGGGGTCGCGAGCAGTACTTC.

Notes on this clonotype: Mismatch with germline at one junction end may stem from a read error. The chain couples TRBV10-2 to TRBJ2-3; 7 nucleotides agree with TRBD2. Germline CDR1 and CDR2: WSHSY and SAAADI. There are 15 residues in the CDR3. The CDR3 DNA sequence: TGCGCCAGCAAAAAGTCTAGCGGCAGCACAGGTACGCAGTATTTT. Protein: CASKKSSGSTGTQYF.

J is TRBJ2-5 and V is TRBV12-3 or TRBV12-4; D perhaps matches TRBD2 (6 bases). Trimming removed 3 bases at V and 7 bases at J, with 15 bases between. The CDR3 consists of 14 residues. The CDR3 sequence is CASSLAGLEGTQYF. The DNA for the CDR3 is TGTGCCAGCAGTTTGGCGGGTTTGGAGGGGACCCAGTACTTC.

The rearrangement links TRBV5-5 to TRBJ1-2, with 7 positions matching TRBD1. V shed 4 bases and J 0 bases; nucleotides not matched to a gene: 6. Looked up from germline, CDR1 is SGHKS and CDR2 is YYEKEE (reference sequence). This CDR3 is built from 15 residues. The CDR3 loop reads CASSLGQAPNYGYTF. In DNA, the CDR3 is TGTGCCAGCAGCCTCGGACAGGCCCCTAACTATGGCTACACCTTC.

In its sample, this clonotype was seen once. This sequence joins TRBV14 and TRBJ2-7; TRBD1 aligns across 9 bases. Germline CDR1 is SGHDN and CDR2 is FVKESK. The V and J ends lost 4 bases and 2 bases, in that order; junction bases with no gene match: 6. This CDR3 comprises 15 residues. The CDR3 DNA reads as TGTGCCAGCAGCCCCGGGGACAGGGTGACCTACGAGCAGTACTTC. It encodes CASSPGDRVTYEQYF. The full variable domain, completed using reference TRBV14 and TRBJ2-7, is EAGVTQFPSHSVIEKGQTVTLRCDPISGHDNLYWYRRVMGKEIKFLLHFVKESKQDESGMPNNRFLAERTGGTYSTLKVQPAELEDSGVYFCASSPGDRVTYEQYFGPGTRLTVT.

As to this clonotype: This CDR3 fails to terminate in the conserved phenylalanine or tryptophan, so it likely reflects a read error. The chain couples TRBV7-2 to TRBJ1-2, with 7 bases aligning to TRBD1. The CDR3 consists of 18 residues. Germline V gives CDR1 SGHTA, CDR2 FQGNSA. The V segment lost 3 bases and the J segment 3 bases; nucleotides outside the gene matches: 16. The CDR3 loop reads CASSFDRVNRSIDYGYTV. The CDR3 nucleotides are TGTGCCAGCAGCTTTGACAGGGTGAATCGGTCGATCGACTATGGCTACACCGTC.

The rearrangement links TRBV4-1 to TRBJ1-2; D might be TRBD1 (5 bases). The CDR3 covers 16 residues. V was clipped by 0 bases and J by 4 bases, with 15 bases between them. Germline CDR1 and CDR2: MGHRA and YSYEKL. CDR3 in amino acids: CASSQDQGSGSYGYTF. DNA of the CDR3: TGCGCCAGCAGCCAAGATCAGGGCTCAGGGAGCTATGGCTACACCTTC.

The chain combines TRBV28 with TRBJ1-5; D uncertain. Germline CDR1 is MDHEN and CDR2 is SYDVKM. The CDR3 length is 18 residues. The V end lost 3 bases, the J end lost 3 bases, and 21 bases lay between the germline ends. CDR3 nucleotide sequence: TGTGCCAGCAGTTTTTTATCGAACAGCCCCCGAATCAATCAGCCCCAGCATTTT. The encoded protein is CASSFLSNSPRINQPQHF.

The V gene is TRBV20-1, the J gene TRBJ2-4, with 7 bases fitting TRBD2. Germline values: CDR1 DFQATT, CDR2 SNEGSKA (reference sequence). Trimming at V came to 3 bases and at J to 0 bases, leaving 2 bases not matched to a gene. This CDR3 comprises 14 residues. The CDR3 bases are TGCAGTGCTAGCGGGAGGTTAGCCAAAAACATTCAGTACTTC. Its protein product is CSASGRLAKNIQYF.

J is TRBJ1-5 and V is TRBV15, with 9 bases identical to TRBD1. The CDR3 loop spans 15 amino acids. V was clipped by 0 bases and J by 9 bases; unmatched bases: 6. Germline V gene lookup returns CDR1 LNHNV and CDR2 YYDKDF (reference sequence). CDR3 in amino acids: CATSREPGQGSPQHF. CDR3 in DNA: TGTGCCACCAGCAGAGAACCGGGACAGGGTTCGCCCCAGCATTTT. The whole variable domain, filled in from reference TRBV15 and TRBJ1-5, reads DAMVIQNPRYQVTQFGKPVTLSCSQTLNHNVMYWYQQKSSQAPKLLFHYYDKDFNNEADTPDNFQSRRPNTSFCFLDIRSPGLGDTAMYLCATSREPGQGSPQHFGDGTRLSIL.

This chain uses TRBV29-1 with TRBJ2-3, with 10 bases lining up with TRBD2. Trimming cost V 2 bases and J 3 bases; bases outside gene matches: 5. Per germline, CDR1 SQVTM and CDR2 ANQGSEA. The CDR3 has 15 amino acids. The CDR3 region is CSVESASGRTDTQYF. In DNA form, the CDR3 reads TGCAGCGTTGAATCTGCTAGCGGGAGAACAGATACGCAGTATTTT.

This clonotype was recorded at least ten times. This chain links TRBV12-3 or TRBV12-4 with TRBJ1-1; D is uncertain. The V gene lost 8 bases and the J gene lost 1 base, with 11 bases spanning the gap. The CDR3 length is 13 residues. The CDR3 DNA reads TGTGCCAGCTCGGTCTGGGAGAACACTGAAGCTTTCTTT. It codes for CASSVWENTEAFF.

V and J are TRBV18 and TRBJ2-5; D ambiguous. Germline-derived CDR1 and CDR2 are KGHSH and LQKENI. This CDR3 has 13 residues. Trimming removed 2 bases at V and 1 base at J, with 5 bases between. The chain's CDR3 is CASSPGRQETQYF. The CDR3, as DNA: TGTGCCAGCTCACCAGGGCGCCAAGAGACCCAGTACTTC. Full variable domain (outside the CDR3, taken from reference TRBV18 and TRBJ2-5): NAGVMQNPRHLVRRRGQEARLRCSPMKGHSHVYWYRQLPEEGLKFMVYLQKENIIDESGMPKERFSAEFPKEGPSILRIQQVVRGDSAAYFCASSPGRQETQYFGPGTRLLVL.

Sample share makes this clonotype medium-sized. The chain uses TRBV27 and TRBJ1-2; a weak D match, TRBD1 (5 bases). The CDR3 spans 14 residues. The V gene lost 5 bases and the J gene lost 3 bases, with 13 bases spanning the gap. Germline V CDR1 and CDR2: MNHEY, SMNVEV (reference sequence). CDR3 region: CASSVTQADYGYTF. CDR3 bases: TGTGCCAGCAGTGTTACACAGGCGGACTATGGCTACACCTTC.

Only a few counts were recorded for this clonotype. The chain combines TRBV13 with TRBJ2-3; D gene ambiguous. The V end lost 1 base, the J end lost 2 bases, and 13 bases lay between the germline ends. CDR3 length equals 16 residues. Per the germline V gene, CDR1 is PRHDT and CDR2 is FYEKMQ (reference sequence). The CDR3, as DNA: TGTGCCAGCAGCTTAGCCCAGACAATCCACACAGATACGCAGTATTTT. Translated, it gives CASSLAQTIHTDTQYF.

The chain recombines TRBV12-3 or TRBV12-4 with TRBJ1-2; D perhaps matches TRBD1 (5 bases). V dropped 7 bases and J dropped 6 bases, with 12 bases sitting between them. This CDR3 is built from 12 residues. The CDR3 DNA sequence: TGTGCCAGCACCCAGGGATTGGATGGCTACACCTTC. Translation: CASTQGLDGYTF.

The chain uses TRBV20-1 and TRBJ1-2; tentatively, D is TRBD1 (5 bases). This CDR3 contains 16 residues. Germline V gene sequence: CDR1 DFQATT, CDR2 SNEGSKA (reference sequence). V dropped 0 bases and J dropped 6 bases, with 20 bases sitting between them. CDR3 DNA sequence: TGCAGTGCTAGAGAAAGTGCCGGGGGAGGGGCCCATGGCTACACCTTC. This translates into CSARESAGGGAHGYTF.

This chain connects TRBV19 to TRBJ2-7; 7 positions match TRBD1. This CDR3 is 14 amino acids long. The V gene's germline CDR1 is LNHDA and CDR2 SQIVND (reference sequence). After removal of 5 bases from V and 3 bases from J, the junction contained 7 bases not matched to a gene. This chain's CDR3 is CASSSRDSVYEQYF. The CDR3 DNA is TGTGCCAGTAGTTCCCGGGACAGCGTCTACGAGCAGTACTTC.

This clonotype was recorded only once. The genes are TRBV5-1 and TRBJ2-6; D is possibly TRBD1 (6 bases). This CDR3 has 16 amino acids. Per the germline V gene, CDR1 is SGHRS and CDR2 is YFSETQ. V lost 7 bases and J lost 1, with 15 bases in between. CDR3 in DNA: TGCGCCAGCTACCCAGGGGCTTATTCTGGGGCCAACGTCCTGACTTTC. Translated: CASYPGAYSGANVLTF.

This clonotype has more than one count but fewer than ten. V gene TRBV20-1 combines with J gene TRBJ1-1; D unresolved. The V end was cut by 1 base, the J end by 1 base, with 7 bases between. The germline V gene has CDR1 DFQATT and CDR2 SNEGSKA (reference sequence). The CDR3 runs to 13 residues. The CDR3 DNA is TGCAGTGCTAGAGTGGGCGGGAACACTGAAGCTTTCTTT. Protein: CSARVGGNTEAFF.